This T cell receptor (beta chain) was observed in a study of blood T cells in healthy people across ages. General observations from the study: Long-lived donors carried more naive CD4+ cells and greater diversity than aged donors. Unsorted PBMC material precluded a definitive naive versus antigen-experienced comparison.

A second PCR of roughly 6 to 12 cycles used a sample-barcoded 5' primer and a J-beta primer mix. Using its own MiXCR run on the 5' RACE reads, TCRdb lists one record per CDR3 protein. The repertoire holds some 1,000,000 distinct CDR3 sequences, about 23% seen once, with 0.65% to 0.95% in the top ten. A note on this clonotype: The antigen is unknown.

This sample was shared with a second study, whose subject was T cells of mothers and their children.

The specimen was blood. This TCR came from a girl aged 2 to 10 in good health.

CDR3 protein: CASNFGGEIETQYF. Written as DNA, the CDR3 is TGTGCCAGCAACTTTGGAGGGGAGATCGAGACCCAGTACTTC. This rearrangement joins TRBV5-5 to TRBJ2-5; possibly TRBD2 for D (6 bases). Germline-derived CDR1 and CDR2 are SGHKS and YYEKEE (reference sequence). V was trimmed by 6 bases and J by 5 bases, leaving 17 bases between them. CDR3 size: 14 residues.